This entry lists 5 T cell receptor beta chains sequenced from one sample in a study of shared clonotypes between healthy human individuals. Some clones are missing from TCRdb's copy, which holds only in-frame ones; the method was immunoSEQ multiplex PCR. The sample consists of about 640,000 clones, more than 70% of them appearing once. Sequenced material: memory CD4+ T cells sorted from blood. The sample's subset: CD45RA-negative fraction. The receptors stem from a woman aged 25 to 39 in good health.

This clone was detected once. The rearrangement uses TRBV6-5 and TRBJ2-5; D remains ambiguous. Germline-derived CDR1 and CDR2 are MNHEY and SVGAGI. The V gene lost 2 bases and the J gene lost 2 bases, with 15 bases spanning the gap. The CDR3 sequence is 16 residues long. The CDR3 DNA sequence: TGTGCCAGCAGTTACGTTTGGTCGAACCAACAAGAGACCCAGTACTTC. Protein sequence: CASSYVWSNQQETQYF.

This clone was observed a handful of times. The chain links TRBV20-1 to TRBJ2-4; 7 bases map to TRBD1. The CDR3 is 11 residues long. Germline CDR1 reads DFQATT; CDR2 reads SNEGSKA (reference sequence). CDR3 in DNA: TGCAGCTCCGACAGGGCGGACATTCAGTACTTC. It translates to CSSDRADIQYF.

The chain employs TRBV7-9 and TRBJ2-6; 8 bases fit TRBD1. Looked up from germline, CDR1 is SEHNR and CDR2 is FQNEAQ (reference sequence). V lost 0 bases and J lost 0; bases outside the gene matches: 4. The CDR3 contains 18 residues. The CDR3 spells CASSLAGTGHSGANVLTF. CDR3 sequence (DNA): TGTGCCAGCAGCTTAGCTGGGACAGGTCACTCTGGGGCCAACGTCCTGACTTTC.

The sample holds many counts of this clone. The rearrangement joins TRBV6-4 to TRBJ2-5; 8 bases align to TRBD2. Germline trimming cut 6 bases from V and 4 bases from J; bases unmatched to any gene: 4. Germline V gene sequence: CDR1 MRHNA, CDR2 SNTAGT. The CDR3 is made up of 13 amino acids. The CDR3 reads CASSKTSGETQYF. CDR3 DNA: TGTGCCAGCAGCAAAACTAGCGGAGAGACCCAGTACTTC.

The sample holds many counts of this clone. CDR3 loop: CASSARGSGTYNEQFF. For the CDR3, the DNA is TGCGCCAGCAGCGCGCGGGGTAGCGGAACCTACAATGAGCAGTTCTTC. The chain has TRBV5-1 and TRBJ2-1, with a weak D call TRBD2 (6 bases). Trimming removed 4 bases at V and 2 bases at J, with 16 bases between. The CDR3 sequence is 16 residues long. CDR1 and CDR2 (germline): SGHRS, YFSETQ.